A single sample is the source of the 29 T cell receptor beta chains below, sequenced in a study of T cells of healthy individuals. MiXCR, applied by TCRdb to the 5' RACE reads, yields one record per CDR3 protein. The sample lists around 63,000 distinct CDR3 sequences, 15% to 20% seen once, with about 4.3% in the top ten. The receptors originated from a human donor in good health.

This clonotype was recorded many times. This sequence joins TRBV20-1 and TRBJ2-1, with D maybe TRBD2 (6 bases). V lost 4 bases and J 4 bases, leaving 14 bases between the germline ends. CDR3 length: 14 residues. Germline lookup yields CDR1 DFQATT and CDR2 SNEGSKA (reference sequence). Here the CDR3 DNA reads TGCAGTGCTATTACCGGGGCGGGATACAATGAGCAGTTCTTC. Translated: CSAITGAGYNEQFF.

This clonotype was picked up a small number of times. The CDR3 region is CASSQEGAVGEQFF. CDR3 in DNA: TGTGCCAGCAGCCAAGAAGGCGCCGTCGGTGAGCAGTTCTTC. The V and J genes are TRBV3-1 and TRBJ2-1; D not resolved. The V gene lost 0 bases and the J gene lost 9 bases, with 12 bases spanning the gap. CDR1 and CDR2 (germline): LGHDT, YNNKEL (reference sequence). The CDR3 length is 14 residues.

This clonotype came up many times. The rearrangement joins TRBV28 to TRBJ2-7; TRBD1 or TRBD2 may be the D gene (5 bases each). Between the trimmed V and J ends, which lost 7 bases and 5 bases, there was a span of 12 bases. Germline V gene data show CDR1 as MDHEN and CDR2 as SYDVKM. The CDR3 loop spans 12 amino acids. The CDR3 DNA sequence: TGTGCCAGCACCCCCCGAGGGGACGAGCAGTACTTC. It codes for CASTPRGDEQYF.

V gene TRBV24-1 combines with J gene TRBJ2-1; TRBD1 agrees at 7 bases. This CDR3 is 13 amino acids long. The V segment lost 5 bases and the J segment 5 bases; nucleotides outside the gene matches: 2. CDR1 and CDR2 from the germline V gene are KGHDR and SFDVKD. CDR3 region: CATSAGQNNEQFF. DNA for the CDR3: TGTGCCACCAGTGCGGGACAGAACAATGAGCAGTTCTTC.

In the case of this clonotype: Because the CDR3's place on the DNA is in doubt, the DNA is left out and the CDR3 is given as listed by TCRdb. The gene calls are TRBV19 and TRBJ1-1; the D call of TRBD1 is as the table states it, not checked on the DNA. Germline V gene data show CDR1 as LNHDA and CDR2 as SQIVND (reference sequence). The CDR3 is 20 amino acids long, termini counted. The CDR3 loop reads CASSIIGAEAFFGQGAEAFF.

The V and J genes are TRBV5-1 and TRBJ1-6; D is uncertain. The ends were cut back, 0 bases at V and 9 bases at J, with 19 bases in the middle. Germline-derived CDR1 and CDR2 are SGHRS and YFSETQ. There are 17 residues in the CDR3. CDR3: CASSLGSVPFRISPLHF. The CDR3 coding sequence is TGCGCCAGCAGCTTGGGATCGGTCCCCTTTCGGATTTCACCCCTCCACTTT.

The V gene is TRBV10-3, the J gene TRBJ2-3; the D gene is possibly TRBD2 (6 bases). The CDR3 extends over 12 amino acids. Trimming removed 7 bases from V and 10 bases from J, with 15 bases in between. From germline, CDR1 is ENHRY and CDR2 SYGVKD. CDR3 sequence reads: CAITTPEGPQYF. The CDR3 DNA reads as TGTGCCATCACTACCCCGGAGGGTCCGCAGTATTTT.

Only a few counts were recorded for this clonotype. V is TRBV7-9 and J is TRBJ1-2; 10 bases agree with TRBD1. V was pared by 5 bases and J by 4 bases, with 4 bases of the junction left unmatched. This CDR3 is built from 14 residues. Germline CDR1 reads SEHNR; CDR2 reads FQNEAQ (reference sequence). The CDR3 region is CASSQTGGVYGYTF. In DNA, the CDR3 is TGTGCCAGCAGCCAGACAGGGGGCGTCTATGGCTACACCTTC.

This clonotype was seen only a few times. The J gene is TRBJ2-5, the V gene TRBV6-5; the match to TRBD2 covers 7 bases. The CDR3 length is 16 residues. J was trimmed by 5 bases and V by 0 bases; bases with no gene match: 9. Germline CDR1 reads MNHEY; CDR2 reads SVGAGI. The CDR3 DNA reads TGTGCCAGCAGTTACTCGTGGGAGGGTGGTAGCGAGACCCAGTACTTC. Translating gives CASSYSWEGGSETQYF.

This clonotype came up many times. CDR3 loop: CASSSGQGTETQYF. The DNA of the CDR3 is TGTGCCAGCAGTTCTGGACAGGGGACTGAGACCCAGTACTTC. The J gene is TRBJ2-5, the V gene TRBV6-6, with 9 bases identical to TRBD1. The CDR3 length is 14 residues. Germline V CDR1 and CDR2: MNHNY, SVGAGI (reference sequence). With 4 bases clipped from V and 5 bases from J, the junction kept 5 bases outside the gene matches.

This clonotype showed up many times. The V call is TRBV11-2, the J call TRBJ2-3; 7 nucleotides agree with TRBD2. CDR1 and CDR2 from the germline V gene are SGHAT and FQNNGV. V shed 3 bases, J shed 4 bases, and the junction held 7 bases outside the gene matches. The CDR3 loop spans 15 amino acids. In DNA, the CDR3 is TGTGCCAGCAGCTTCCGTGGGAGGGCCCCAGATACGCAGTATTTT. The encoded protein is CASSFRGRAPDTQYF.

The CDR3 region is CASSDFEKLFF. CDR3 bases: TGTGCCAGCAGTGACTTTGAAAAACTGTTTTTT. The J gene is TRBJ1-4, the V gene TRBV6-4, with unresolved D. The CDR3 loop spans 11 amino acids. Germline values: CDR1 MRHNA, CDR2 SNTAGT. V gave up 1 base and J gave up 7 bases, with 1 base separating them.

This chain uses TRBV19 with TRBJ1-2; D is unclear. Per germline, CDR1 LNHDA and CDR2 SQIVND (reference sequence). The CDR3 has 12 residues. Trimming stripped 7 bases from V and 3 bases from J, with 9 bases between. The chain's CDR3 is CASKNRYYGYTF. The CDR3 nucleotides are TGTGCCAGTAAGAACAGATACTATGGCTACACCTTC. Looking up the rest from reference TRBV19 and TRBJ1-2 gives the full variable domain: DGGITQSPKYLFRKEGQNVTLSCEQNLNHDAMYWYRQDPGQGLRLIYYSQIVNDFQKGDIAEGYSVSREKKESFPLTVTSAQKNPTAFYLCASKNRYYGYTFGSGTRLTVV.

The chain couples TRBV6-1 to TRBJ2-1; tentative D call: TRBD1 (5 bases). Germline CDR1 and CDR2: MNHNS and SASEGT. CDR3 length equals 15 residues. Trimming removed 0 bases from V and 6 bases from J, with 12 bases in between. The CDR3 DNA reads TGTGCCAGCAGTGAAGCGAGCCCAGGGTCCAATGAGCAGTTCTTC. Protein sequence: CASSEASPGSNEQFF.

This clonotype was seen many times. The rearrangement joins TRBV28 to TRBJ2-3; the D gene could be TRBD1 or TRBD2 (5 bases each). V was pared by 4 bases and J by 6 bases, with 5 bases between. The CDR3 is 11 amino acids. Germline CDR1 is MDHEN and CDR2 is SYDVKM. The CDR3 reads CASSWGDTQYF. The DNA for the CDR3 is TGTGCCAGCAGTTGGGGGGATACGCAGTATTTT.

The V gene is TRBV7-9, the J gene TRBJ2-1; 7 bases match TRBD1. Germline values: CDR1 SEHNR, CDR2 FQNEAQ (reference sequence). This CDR3 is built from 15 residues. Unmatched junction bases numbered 6, after V lost 4 bases and J lost 3 bases. The CDR3: CASSYRGPLYNEQFF. The DNA for the CDR3 is TGTGCCAGCAGCTATAGGGGGCCCCTCTACAATGAGCAGTTCTTC.

V is TRBV27 and J is TRBJ2-1, with 8 bases matching TRBD1. V dropped 3 bases and J dropped 6; count of bases not matched to a gene: 7. The CDR3 runs 15 residues. Germline V gene data show CDR1 as MNHEY and CDR2 as SMNVEV (reference sequence). CDR3 sequence: CASSLWTGKGNEQFF. The DNA for the CDR3 is TGTGCCAGCAGTTTGTGGACAGGGAAAGGCAATGAGCAGTTCTTC.

In this sample, this clonotype turned up many times. The chain uses TRBV28 and TRBJ1-1; D unresolved. Germline CDR1 is MDHEN and CDR2 is SYDVKM. The CDR3 runs to 12 residues. Trimming took off 10 bases at V and 1 base at J, with 10 bases between the two ends. The CDR3 protein is CAITSENTEAFF. The CDR3 bases are TGTGCCATCACTTCAGAGAACACTGAAGCTTTCTTT.

This clonotype was seen a few times. The chain has TRBV10-3 and TRBJ1-1; D perhaps matches TRBD1 (6 bases). The CDR3 totals 16 residues. The V and J ends lost 3 bases and 5 bases respectively, with 19 bases between them. Germline V lookup: CDR1 ENHRY, CDR2 SYGVKD. CDR3 DNA: TGTGCCATCAGTGATGCCCCCCGAGGACAGCAGACTGAAGCTTTCTTT. Its translation: CAISDAPRGQQTEAFF.

This clonotype was seen at least ten times. The chain employs TRBV20-1 and TRBJ2-4; maybe TRBD2 (5 bases). The CDR3 has 14 residues. Looked up from germline, CDR1 is DFQATT and CDR2 is SNEGSKA (reference sequence). V was shortened by 5 bases and J by 0 bases, with 11 bases between the two germline ends. CDR3 sequence (DNA): TGCAGTGCTTTGGAGGCCCTAGCCAAAAACATTCAGTACTTC. Residues: CSALEALAKNIQYF.

This clonotype has ten or more counts. The V and J genes are TRBV20-1 and TRBJ1-3, with a weak D call TRBD1 (6 bases). The CDR3 consists of 14 residues. Germline CDR1 reads DFQATT; CDR2 reads SNEGSKA (reference sequence). V lost 6 bases and J 2 bases, leaving 14 bases between the germline ends. The CDR3 sequence: CSAKTRQAGNTIYF. The CDR3 DNA is TGCAGTGCAAAGACGCGACAGGCTGGAAACACCATATATTTT.

V usage is TRBV7-2 and J usage is TRBJ1-5; 7 bases are shared with TRBD1. The V segment lost 4 bases and the J segment 4 bases; nucleotides outside the gene matches: 10. From germline, CDR1 is SGHTA and CDR2 FQGNSA. The CDR3 is 16 amino acids. In nucleotides, the CDR3 is TGTGCCAGCAGCTCAGAGGGGGCAGGTTATAATCAGCCCCAGCATTTT. Residues: CASSSEGAGYNQPQHF.

The sample holds a few counts of this clonotype. The V call is TRBV4-1, the J call TRBJ1-2; 7 bases align to TRBD1. CDR1 and CDR2 from the germline V gene are MGHRA and YSYEKL. V lost 3 bases and J lost 6; bases outside the gene matches: 7. This CDR3 comprises 14 residues. The CDR3 protein is CASSQQGVKNGYTF. CDR3 bases: TGCGCCAGCAGCCAGCAGGGGGTTAAAAATGGCTACACCTTC.

The rearrangement joins TRBV2 to TRBJ2-7; D gene ambiguous. Germline CDR1 reads SNHLY; CDR2 reads FYNNEI. The CDR3 length is 15 residues. Trimming took off 3 bases at V and 0 bases at J, with 12 bases between the two ends. The CDR3 bases are TGTGCCAGCAGTGATCTCACAGCACCCTCCTACGAGCAGTACTTC. Its protein is CASSDLTAPSYEQYF.

This clonotype was picked up a small number of times. The chain couples TRBV6-1 to TRBJ2-1; 8 bases are shared with TRBD2. From germline, CDR1 is MNHNS and CDR2 SASEGT. This CDR3 is 15 amino acids long. V gave up 4 bases and J gave up 7 bases; unmatched junction bases: 9. CDR3 protein: CASSVVGGASNEQFF. The CDR3 region has the DNA TGTGCCAGCAGTGTTGTCGGGGGGGCCTCGAATGAGCAGTTCTTC.

This clonotype showed up just a few times. The chain recombines TRBV6-1 with TRBJ2-3; TRBD2 agrees at 8 bases. In germline, CDR1 is MNHNS, CDR2 SASEGT. The CDR3 extends over 15 amino acids. Germline trimming cut 7 bases from V and 2 bases from J; bases unmatched to any gene: 8. CDR3 in DNA: TGTGCCAGCATAAGTACTAGCGGTTACACAGATACGCAGTATTTT. Protein product: CASISTSGYTDTQYF.

This sequence joins TRBV7-6 and TRBJ2-2; D may be TRBD1 or TRBD2 (6 bases each). V was cut by 1 base and J by 14 bases, with 20 bases left in between. CDR1 and CDR2 from the germline V gene are SGHVS and FNYEAQ. The CDR3 spans 15 residues. The CDR3 DNA reads TGTGCCAGCAGCTTAGGGGCGGGGAACACCGGGGGCCTGTTTTTT. Translated: CASSLGAGNTGGLFF.

This clonotype was seen ten or more times. The chain combines TRBV19 with TRBJ1-5; tentative D call: TRBD1 (5 bases). The germline gives CDR1 LNHDA, CDR2 SQIVND (reference sequence). V was shortened by 7 bases and J by 4 bases, with 14 bases between the two germline ends. The CDR3 has 14 residues. CDR3 DNA sequence: TGTGCCAGTAAAGGGCAGGGCTGGAATCAGCCCCAGCATTTT. As protein: CASKGQGWNQPQHF. The entire variable domain, with the rest obtained from reference TRBV19 and TRBJ1-5, is as follows: DGGITQSPKYLFRKEGQNVTLSCEQNLNHDAMYWYRQDPGQGLRLIYYSQIVNDFQKGDIAEGYSVSREKKESFPLTVTSAQKNPTAFYLCASKGQGWNQPQHFGDGTRLSIL.

The CDR3 loop reads CASSESSLSILKLFF. CDR3 coding DNA: TGTGCCAGCAGTGAAAGTTCCCTTAGCATCCTGAAACTGTTTTTT. The genes are TRBV25-1 and TRBJ1-4, with D unclear. CDR3 size: 15 residues. Per germline, CDR1 MGHDK and CDR2 SYGVNS. Trimming shortened V by 2 bases and J by 11 bases, and 18 bases separated the two germline ends.